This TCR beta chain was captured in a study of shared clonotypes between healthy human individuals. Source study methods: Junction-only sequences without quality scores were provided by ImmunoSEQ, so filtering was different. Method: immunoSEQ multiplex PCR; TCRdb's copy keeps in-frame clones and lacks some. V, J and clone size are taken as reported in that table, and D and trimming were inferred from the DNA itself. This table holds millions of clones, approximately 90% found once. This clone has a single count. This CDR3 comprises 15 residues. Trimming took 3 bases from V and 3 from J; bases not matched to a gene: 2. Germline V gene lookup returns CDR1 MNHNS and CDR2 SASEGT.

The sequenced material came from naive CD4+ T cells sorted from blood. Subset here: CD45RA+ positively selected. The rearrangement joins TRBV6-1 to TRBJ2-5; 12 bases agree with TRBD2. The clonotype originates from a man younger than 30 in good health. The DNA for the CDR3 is TGTGCCAGCAGTGAGACTAGCGGGGGAAAAGAGACCCAGTACTTC. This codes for CASSETSGGKETQYF.